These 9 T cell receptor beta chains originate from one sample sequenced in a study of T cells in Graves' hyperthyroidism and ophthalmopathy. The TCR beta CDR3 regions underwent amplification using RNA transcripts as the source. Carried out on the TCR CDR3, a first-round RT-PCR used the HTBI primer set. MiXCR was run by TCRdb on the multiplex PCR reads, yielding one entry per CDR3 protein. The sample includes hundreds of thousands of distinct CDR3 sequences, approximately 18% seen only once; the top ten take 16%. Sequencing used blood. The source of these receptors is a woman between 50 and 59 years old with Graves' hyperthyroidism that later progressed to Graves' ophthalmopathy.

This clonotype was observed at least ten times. The DNA for the CDR3 is TGTGCCAGCTCACTTCTCGGACAGGGATTTCAGCCAGATACGCAGTATTTT. It translates to CASSLLGQGFQPDTQYF. The gene calls are TRBV18 and TRBJ2-3; 8 nucleotides agree with TRBD1. CDR3 length: 17 amino acids. Trimming removed 4 bases from V and 4 bases from J; junction bases left unmatched: 13. Germline lookup yields CDR1 KGHSH and CDR2 LQKENI.

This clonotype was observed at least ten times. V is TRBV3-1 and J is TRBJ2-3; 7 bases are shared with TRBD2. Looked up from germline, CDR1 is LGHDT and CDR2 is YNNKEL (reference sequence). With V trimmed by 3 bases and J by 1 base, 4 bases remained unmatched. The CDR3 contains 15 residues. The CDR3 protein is CASSQGGGRTDTQYF. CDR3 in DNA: TGTGCCAGCAGCCAGGGCGGGGGTCGCACAGATACGCAGTATTTT.

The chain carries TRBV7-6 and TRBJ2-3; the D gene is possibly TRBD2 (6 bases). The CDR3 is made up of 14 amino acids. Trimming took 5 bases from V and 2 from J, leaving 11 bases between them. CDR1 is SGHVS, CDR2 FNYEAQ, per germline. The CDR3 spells CASSHGRFTDTQYF. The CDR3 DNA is TGTGCCAGCAGCCACGGGAGATTCACAGATACGCAGTATTTT.

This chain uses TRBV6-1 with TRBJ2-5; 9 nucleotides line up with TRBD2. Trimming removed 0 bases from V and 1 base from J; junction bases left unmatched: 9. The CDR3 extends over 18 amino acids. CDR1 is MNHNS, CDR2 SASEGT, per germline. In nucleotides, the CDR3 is TGTGCCAGCAGTGAAGCGCAAGTAGCGGGGGTAGGCCAAGAGACCCAGTACTTC. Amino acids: CASSEAQVAGVGQETQYF.

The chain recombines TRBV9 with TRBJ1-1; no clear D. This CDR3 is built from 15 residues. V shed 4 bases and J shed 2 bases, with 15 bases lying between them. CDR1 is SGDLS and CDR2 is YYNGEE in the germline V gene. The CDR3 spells CASSYNGERNTEAFF. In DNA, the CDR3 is TGTGCCAGCAGCTATAACGGGGAACGAAACACTGAAGCTTTCTTT.

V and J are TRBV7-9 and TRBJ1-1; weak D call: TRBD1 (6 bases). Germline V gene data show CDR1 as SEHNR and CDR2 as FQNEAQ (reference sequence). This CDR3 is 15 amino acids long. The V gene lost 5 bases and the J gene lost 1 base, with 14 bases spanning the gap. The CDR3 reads CASSPHRGGNTEAFF. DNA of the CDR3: TGTGCCAGCAGCCCCCACAGAGGGGGGAACACTGAAGCTTTCTTT.

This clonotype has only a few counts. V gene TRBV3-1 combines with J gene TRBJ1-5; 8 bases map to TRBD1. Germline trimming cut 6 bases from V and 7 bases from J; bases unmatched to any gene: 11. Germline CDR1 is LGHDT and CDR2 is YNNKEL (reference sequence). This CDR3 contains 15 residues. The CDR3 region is CASSAMTGDGQPQHF. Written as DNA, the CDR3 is TGTGCCAGCAGTGCTATGACAGGGGATGGGCAGCCCCAGCATTTT.

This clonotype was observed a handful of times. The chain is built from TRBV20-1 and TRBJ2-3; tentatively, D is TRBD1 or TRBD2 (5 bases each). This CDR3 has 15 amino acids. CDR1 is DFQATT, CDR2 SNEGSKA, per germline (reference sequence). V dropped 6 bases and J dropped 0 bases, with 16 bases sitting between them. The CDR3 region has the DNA TGCAGTGCCCTACGGTCGGGGCCGAGCACAGATACGCAGTATTTT. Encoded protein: CSALRSGPSTDTQYF.

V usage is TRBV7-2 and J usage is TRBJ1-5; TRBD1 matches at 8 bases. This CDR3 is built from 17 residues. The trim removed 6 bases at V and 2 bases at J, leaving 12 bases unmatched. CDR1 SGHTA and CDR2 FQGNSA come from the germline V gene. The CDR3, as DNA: TGTGCCAGCAGTTTGAACCCCCCGGACAGGGGCAATCAGCCCCAGCATTTT. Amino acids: CASSLNPPDRGNQPQHF. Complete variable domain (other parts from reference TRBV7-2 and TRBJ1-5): GAGVSQSPSNKVTEKGKDVELRCDPISGHTALYWYRQSLGQGLEFLIYFQGNSAPDKSGLPSDRFSAERTGGSVSTLTIQRTQQEDSAVYLCASSLNPPDRGNQPQHFGDGTRLSIL.